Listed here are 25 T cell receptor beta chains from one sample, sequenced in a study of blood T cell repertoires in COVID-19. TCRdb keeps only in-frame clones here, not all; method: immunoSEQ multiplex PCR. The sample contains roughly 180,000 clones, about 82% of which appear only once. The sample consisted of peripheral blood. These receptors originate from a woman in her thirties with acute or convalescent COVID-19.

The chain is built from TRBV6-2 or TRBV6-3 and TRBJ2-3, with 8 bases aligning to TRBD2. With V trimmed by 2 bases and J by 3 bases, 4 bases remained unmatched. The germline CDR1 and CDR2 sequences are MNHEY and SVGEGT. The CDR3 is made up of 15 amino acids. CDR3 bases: TGTGCCAGCAGTTACCCGGCTAGCGGGACAGATACGCAGTATTTT. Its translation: CASSYPASGTDTQYF.

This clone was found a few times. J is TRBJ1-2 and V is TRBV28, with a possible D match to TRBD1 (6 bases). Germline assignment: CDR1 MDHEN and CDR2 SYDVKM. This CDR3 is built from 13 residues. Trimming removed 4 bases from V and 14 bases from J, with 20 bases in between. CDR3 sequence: CASSSPYRVLGTF. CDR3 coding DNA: TGTGCCAGCAGTTCGCCCTACAGGGTCCTAGGGACCTTC.

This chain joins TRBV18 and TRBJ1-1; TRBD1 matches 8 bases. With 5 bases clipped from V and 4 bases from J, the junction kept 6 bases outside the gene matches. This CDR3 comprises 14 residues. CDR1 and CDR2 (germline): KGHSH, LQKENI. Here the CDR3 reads CASSSDRGVTEAFF. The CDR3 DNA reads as TGTGCCAGCTCATCCGACAGGGGAGTCACTGAAGCTTTCTTT.

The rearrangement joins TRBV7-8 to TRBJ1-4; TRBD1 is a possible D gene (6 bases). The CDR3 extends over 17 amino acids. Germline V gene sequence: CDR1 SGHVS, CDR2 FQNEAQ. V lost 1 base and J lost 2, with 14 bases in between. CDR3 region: CASSLEGRGSTNEKLFF. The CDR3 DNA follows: TGTGCCAGCAGCTTAGAGGGCAGGGGAAGCACTAATGAAAAACTGTTTTTT.

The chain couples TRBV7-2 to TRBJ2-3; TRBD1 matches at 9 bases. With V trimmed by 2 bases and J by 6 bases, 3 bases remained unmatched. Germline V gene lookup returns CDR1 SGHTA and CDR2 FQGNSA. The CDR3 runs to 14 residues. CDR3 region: CASSLTGGGDTQYF. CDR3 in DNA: TGTGCCAGCAGCTTAACAGGGGGCGGGGATACGCAGTATTTT. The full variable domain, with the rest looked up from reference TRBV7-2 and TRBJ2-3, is GAGVSQSPSNKVTEKGKDVELRCDPISGHTALYWYRQSLGQGLEFLIYFQGNSAPDKSGLPSDRFSAERTGGSVSTLTIQRTQQEDSAVYLCASSLTGGGDTQYFGPGTRLTVL.

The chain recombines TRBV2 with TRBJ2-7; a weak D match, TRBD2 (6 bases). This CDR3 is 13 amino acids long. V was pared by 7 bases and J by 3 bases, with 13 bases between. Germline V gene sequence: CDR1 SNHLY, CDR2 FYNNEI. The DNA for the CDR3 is TGTGCCAGCACCGGGGGTGCGGGCTACGAGCAGTACTTC. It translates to CASTGGAGYEQYF.

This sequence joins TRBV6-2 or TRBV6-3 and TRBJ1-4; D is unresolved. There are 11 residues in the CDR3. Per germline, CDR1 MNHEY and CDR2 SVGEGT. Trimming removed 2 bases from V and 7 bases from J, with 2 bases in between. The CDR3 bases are TGTGCCAGCAGTTACCTTGAAAAACTGTTTTTT. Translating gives CASSYLEKLFF.

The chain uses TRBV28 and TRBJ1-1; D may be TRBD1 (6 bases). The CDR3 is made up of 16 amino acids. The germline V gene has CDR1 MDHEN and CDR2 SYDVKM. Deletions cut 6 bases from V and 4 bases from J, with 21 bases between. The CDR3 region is CASSTPRGGGATEAFF. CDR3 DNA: TGTGCCAGCAGCACTCCCCGGGGAGGGGGAGCCACTGAAGCTTTCTTT.

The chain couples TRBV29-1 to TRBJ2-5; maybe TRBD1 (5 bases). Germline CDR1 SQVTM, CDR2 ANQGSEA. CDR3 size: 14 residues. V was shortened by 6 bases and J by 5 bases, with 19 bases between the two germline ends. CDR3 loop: CSVGQGSGRETQYF. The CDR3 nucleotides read TGCAGCGTGGGCCAGGGCAGTGGTCGGGAGACCCAGTACTTC.

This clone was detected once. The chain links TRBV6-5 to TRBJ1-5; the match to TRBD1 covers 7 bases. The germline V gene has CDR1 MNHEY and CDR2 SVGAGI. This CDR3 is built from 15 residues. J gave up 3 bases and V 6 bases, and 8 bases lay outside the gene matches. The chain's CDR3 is CASRPSTGNNQPQHF. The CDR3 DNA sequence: TGTGCCAGCAGACCCTCGACAGGGAACAATCAGCCCCAGCATTTT.

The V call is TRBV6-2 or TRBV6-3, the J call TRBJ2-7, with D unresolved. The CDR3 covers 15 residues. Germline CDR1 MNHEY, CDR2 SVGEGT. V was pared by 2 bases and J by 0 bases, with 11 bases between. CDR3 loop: CASSYPGRSSYEQYF. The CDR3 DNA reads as TGTGCCAGCAGTTACCCGGGTAGAAGCTCCTACGAGCAGTACTTC.

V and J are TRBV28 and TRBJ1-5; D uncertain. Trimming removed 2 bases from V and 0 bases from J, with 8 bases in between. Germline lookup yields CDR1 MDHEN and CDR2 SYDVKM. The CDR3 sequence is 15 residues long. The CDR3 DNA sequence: TGTGCCAGCAGTTTACCAGATTATAGCAATCAGCCCCAGCATTTT. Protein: CASSLPDYSNQPQHF.

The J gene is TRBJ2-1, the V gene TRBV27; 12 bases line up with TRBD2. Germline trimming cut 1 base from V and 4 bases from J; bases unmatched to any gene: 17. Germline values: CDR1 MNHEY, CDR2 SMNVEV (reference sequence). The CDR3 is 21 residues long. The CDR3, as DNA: TGTGCCAGCAGTTTATACTCTTGGGCCAACCCTACTAGCGGGGGGTACAATGAGCAGTTCTTC. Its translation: CASSLYSWANPTSGGYNEQFF.

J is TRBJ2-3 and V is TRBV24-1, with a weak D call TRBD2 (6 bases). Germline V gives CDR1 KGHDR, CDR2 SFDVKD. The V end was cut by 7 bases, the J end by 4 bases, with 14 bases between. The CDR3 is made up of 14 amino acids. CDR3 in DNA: TGTGCCACCAGGAGCGGGCTTTGGCCAGATACGCAGTATTTT. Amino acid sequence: CATRSGLWPDTQYF.

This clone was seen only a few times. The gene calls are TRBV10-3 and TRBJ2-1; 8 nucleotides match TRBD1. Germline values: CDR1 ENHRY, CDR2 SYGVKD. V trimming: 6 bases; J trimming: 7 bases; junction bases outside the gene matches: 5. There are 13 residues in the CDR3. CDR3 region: CAIRQGAGNEQFF. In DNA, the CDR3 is TGTGCCATCAGGCAGGGGGCAGGGAATGAGCAGTTCTTC.

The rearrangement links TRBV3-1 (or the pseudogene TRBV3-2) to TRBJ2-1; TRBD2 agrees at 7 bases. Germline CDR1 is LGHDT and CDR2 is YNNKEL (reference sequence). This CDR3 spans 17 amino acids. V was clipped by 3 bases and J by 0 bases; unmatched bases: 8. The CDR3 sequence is CASSHSAGESSYNEQFF. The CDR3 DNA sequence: TGTGCCAGCAGCCATTCGGCGGGGGAGAGCTCCTACAATGAGCAGTTCTTC.

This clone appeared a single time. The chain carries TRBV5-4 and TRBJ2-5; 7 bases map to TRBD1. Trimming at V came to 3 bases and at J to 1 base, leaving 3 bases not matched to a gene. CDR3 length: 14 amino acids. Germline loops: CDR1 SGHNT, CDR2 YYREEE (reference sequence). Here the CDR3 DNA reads TGTGCCAGCAGCTCGGGACAGCTCCAAGAGACCCAGTACTTC. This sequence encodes CASSSGQLQETQYF. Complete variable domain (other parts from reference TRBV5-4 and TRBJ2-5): ETGVTQSPTHLIKTRGQQVTLRCSSQSGHNTVSWYQQALGQGPQFIFQYYREEENGRGNFPPRFSGLQFPNYSSELNVNALELDDSALYLCASSSGQLQETQYFGPGTRLLVL.

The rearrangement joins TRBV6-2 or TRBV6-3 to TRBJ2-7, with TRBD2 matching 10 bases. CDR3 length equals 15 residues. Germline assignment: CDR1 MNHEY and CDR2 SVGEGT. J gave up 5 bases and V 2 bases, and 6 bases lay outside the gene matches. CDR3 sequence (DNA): TGTGCCAGCAGTTACGAGGCTAGCGGGAGCCACGAGCAGTACTTC. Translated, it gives CASSYEASGSHEQYF.

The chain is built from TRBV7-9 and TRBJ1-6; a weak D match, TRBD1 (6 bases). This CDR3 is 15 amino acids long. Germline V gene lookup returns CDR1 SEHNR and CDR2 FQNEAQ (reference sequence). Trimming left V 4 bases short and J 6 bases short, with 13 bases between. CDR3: CASSSLQGFNSPLHF. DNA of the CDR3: TGTGCCAGCAGCTCGTTACAGGGTTTTAATTCACCCCTCCACTTT.

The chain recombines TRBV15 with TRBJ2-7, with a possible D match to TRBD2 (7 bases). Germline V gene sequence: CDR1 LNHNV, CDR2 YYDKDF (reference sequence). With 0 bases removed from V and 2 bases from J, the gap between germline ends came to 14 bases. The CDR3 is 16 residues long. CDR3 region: CATSREGRGRPYEQYF. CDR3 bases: TGTGCCACCAGCAGAGAGGGGAGGGGGAGACCCTACGAGCAGTACTTC.

CDR3 DNA: TGCAGTGCCAGGGGGGTTTTAGGCTACACCTTC. Translating it yields CSARGVLGYTF. J is TRBJ1-2 and V is TRBV20-1; 7 bases map to TRBD1. Trimming took 6 bases from V and 8 from J; bases not matched to a gene: 6. This CDR3 region has 11 residues. The germline V gene has CDR1 DFQATT and CDR2 SNEGSKA (reference sequence).

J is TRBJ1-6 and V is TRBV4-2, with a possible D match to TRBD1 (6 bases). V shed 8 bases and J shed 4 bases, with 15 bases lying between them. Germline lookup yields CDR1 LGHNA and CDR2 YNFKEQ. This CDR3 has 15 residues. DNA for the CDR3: TGTGCCAGCCGCGACAGGTCCACGTATAATTCACCCCTCCACTTT. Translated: CASRDRSTYNSPLHF.

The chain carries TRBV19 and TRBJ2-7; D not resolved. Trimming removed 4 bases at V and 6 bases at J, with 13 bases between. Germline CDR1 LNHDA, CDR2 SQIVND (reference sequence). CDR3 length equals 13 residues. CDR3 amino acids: CASSTPIFGEQYF. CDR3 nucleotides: TGTGCCAGTAGTACCCCCATATTCGGCGAGCAGTACTTC.

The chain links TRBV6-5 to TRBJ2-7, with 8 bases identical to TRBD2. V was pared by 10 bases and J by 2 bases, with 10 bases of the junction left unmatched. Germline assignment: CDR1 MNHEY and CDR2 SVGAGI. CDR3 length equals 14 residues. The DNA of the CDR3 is TGTGCCACCGGTCCCACACTAGCGGCCTACGAGCAGTACTTC. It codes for CATGPTLAAYEQYF.

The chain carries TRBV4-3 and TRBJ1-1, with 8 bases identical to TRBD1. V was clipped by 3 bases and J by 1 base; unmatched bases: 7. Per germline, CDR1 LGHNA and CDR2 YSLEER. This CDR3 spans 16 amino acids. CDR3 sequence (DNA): TGCGCCAGCAGCCATACTCTCAGGGGGCGGAACACTGAAGCTTTCTTT. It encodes CASSHTLRGRNTEAFF.